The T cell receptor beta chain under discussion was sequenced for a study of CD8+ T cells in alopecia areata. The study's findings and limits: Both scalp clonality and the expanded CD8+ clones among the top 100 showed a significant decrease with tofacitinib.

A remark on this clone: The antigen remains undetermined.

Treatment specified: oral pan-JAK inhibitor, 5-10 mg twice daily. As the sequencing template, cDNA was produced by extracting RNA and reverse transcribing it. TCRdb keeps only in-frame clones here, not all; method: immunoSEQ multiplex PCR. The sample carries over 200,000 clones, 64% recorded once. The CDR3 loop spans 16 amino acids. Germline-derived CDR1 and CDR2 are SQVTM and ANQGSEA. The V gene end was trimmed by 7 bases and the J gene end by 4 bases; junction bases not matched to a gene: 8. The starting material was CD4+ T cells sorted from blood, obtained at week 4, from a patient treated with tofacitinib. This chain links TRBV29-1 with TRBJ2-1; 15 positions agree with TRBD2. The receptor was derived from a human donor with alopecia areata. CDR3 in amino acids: CSAWTSGGVKYNEQFF. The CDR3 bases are TGCAGCGCATGGACTAGCGGGGGGGTAAAGTACAATGAGCAGTTCTTC.